These 2 T cell receptor beta chains originate from one sample sequenced in a study of blood T cell repertoires in COVID-19. Using immunoSEQ multiplex PCR, the repertoire was profiled, and TCRdb retains in-frame clones only, with some absent. The sample gives hundreds of thousands of clones, around 84% of which show up once; roughly 12% is in the top ten. The sequencing input was peripheral blood. These receptors all stem from a man aged 45-65 years with COVID-19, enrolled during active disease.

The gene calls are TRBV7-2 and TRBJ2-1, with TRBD1 matching 9 bases. The CDR3 has 14 amino acids. Germline lookup yields CDR1 SGHTA and CDR2 FQGNSA. The V gene end was trimmed by 5 bases and the J gene end by 4 bases; junction bases not matched to a gene: 3. CDR3 in amino acids: CASSTQGAYNEQFF. The DNA of the CDR3 is TGTGCCAGCAGCACACAGGGGGCTTACAATGAGCAGTTCTTC.

The chain recombines TRBV6-2 or TRBV6-3 with TRBJ2-7, with 10 bases that match TRBD1. The CDR3 sequence is 14 residues long. Germline V gene data show CDR1 as MNHEY and CDR2 as SVGEGT. After removal of 2 bases from V and 6 bases from J, the junction contained 4 bases not matched to a gene. The CDR3: CASSYQGTGAEQYF. The CDR3 DNA is TGTGCCAGCAGTTACCAAGGGACAGGGGCCGAGCAGTACTTC.